This note documents a single T cell receptor (beta chain) sequence. Its target is unknown. This sample is part of a study of beta chain features in type 1 diabetes. Study-level findings and limits: In every one of the four CD4+ subsets, TCRB CDR3s were moderately but significantly shorter in Type 1 diabetes patients. A pattern of fewer insertions and more deletions at VDJ junctions was seen in type 1 diabetes patients.

The authors sorted CD4+ naive, central memory, regulatory and stem cell-like memory cells via CD45RO/CCR7/CD25/CD127/CD95/CD27. Expressed TCRB transcripts were sequenced because the entire RNA isolate underwent reverse transcription. Clones were sequenced by immunoSEQ multiplex PCR, and TCRdb holds only the in-frame ones, with some missing. This sample has some 45,000 clones, with around 50% found just once. Germline loops: CDR1 SGDLS, CDR2 YYNGEE. CDR3 length: 13 amino acids. V trimming: 4 bases; J trimming: 3 bases; junction bases outside the gene matches: 3. V usage is TRBV9 and J usage is TRBJ1-2; 7 bases are shared with TRBD1. Sequences were obtained from Tregs from blood. The TCR was taken from a woman aged 18 to 35 in good health. The CDR3 protein is CASSRDSDYGYTF. In nucleotides, the CDR3 is TGTGCCAGCAGCAGGGACAGCGACTATGGCTACACCTTC.